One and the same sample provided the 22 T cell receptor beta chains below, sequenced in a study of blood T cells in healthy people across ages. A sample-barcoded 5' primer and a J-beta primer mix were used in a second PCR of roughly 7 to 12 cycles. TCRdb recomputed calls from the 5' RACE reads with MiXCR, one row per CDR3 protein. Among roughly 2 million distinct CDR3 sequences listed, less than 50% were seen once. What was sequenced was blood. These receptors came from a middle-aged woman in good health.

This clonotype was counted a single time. Here the CDR3 DNA reads TGCAGTGCTACTGGTAGGGGCAGGGCCTCCTACAATGAGCAGTTCTTC. The encoded protein is CSATGRGRASYNEQFF. V usage is TRBV20-1 and J usage is TRBJ2-1; possible D gene TRBD1, 5 bases. The CDR3 runs 16 residues. Germline assignment: CDR1 DFQATT and CDR2 SNEGSKA (reference sequence). V dropped 4 bases and J dropped 0 bases, with 16 bases sitting between them.

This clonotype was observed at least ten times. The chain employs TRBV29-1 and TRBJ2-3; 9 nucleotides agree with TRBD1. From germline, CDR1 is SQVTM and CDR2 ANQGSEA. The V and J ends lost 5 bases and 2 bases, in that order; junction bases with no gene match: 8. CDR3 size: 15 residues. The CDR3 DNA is TGCAGCGTTAGAGAGGGACAGGGCTACACAGATACGCAGTATTTT. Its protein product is CSVREGQGYTDTQYF.

The CDR3 here is CASNPGGSYSGANVLTF. As DNA, the CDR3 is TGTGCCAGCAACCCAGGGGGATCTTACTCTGGGGCCAACGTCCTGACTTTC. The chain employs TRBV6-2 or TRBV6-3 and TRBJ2-6; 7 bases are a match to TRBD1. V trimming: 7 bases; J trimming: 0 bases; junction bases outside the gene matches: 9. The CDR3 has 17 amino acids. CDR1 MNHEY and CDR2 SVGEGT come from the germline V gene.

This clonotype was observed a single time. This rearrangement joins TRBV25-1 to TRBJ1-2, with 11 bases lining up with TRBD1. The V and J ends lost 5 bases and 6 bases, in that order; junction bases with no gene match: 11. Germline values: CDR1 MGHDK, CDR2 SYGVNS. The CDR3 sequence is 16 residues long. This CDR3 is CASSLSGTGGFDGYTF. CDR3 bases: TGTGCCAGCAGTCTCTCCGGGACAGGGGGTTTCGATGGCTACACCTTC.

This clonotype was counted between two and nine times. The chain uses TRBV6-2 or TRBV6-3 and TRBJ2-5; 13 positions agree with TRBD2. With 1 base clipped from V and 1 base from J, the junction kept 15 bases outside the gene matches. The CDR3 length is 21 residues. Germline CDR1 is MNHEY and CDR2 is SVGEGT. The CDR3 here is CASSYFPGLAGDPWAQETQYF. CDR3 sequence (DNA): TGTGCCAGCAGTTACTTCCCTGGACTAGCGGGGGACCCTTGGGCCCAAGAGACCCAGTACTTC.

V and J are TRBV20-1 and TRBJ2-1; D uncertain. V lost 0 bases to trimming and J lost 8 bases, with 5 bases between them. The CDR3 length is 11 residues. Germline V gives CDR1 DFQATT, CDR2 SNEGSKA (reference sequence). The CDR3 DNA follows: TGCAGTGCTAGAGATCTCGATGAGCAGTTCTTC. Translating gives CSARDLDEQFF.

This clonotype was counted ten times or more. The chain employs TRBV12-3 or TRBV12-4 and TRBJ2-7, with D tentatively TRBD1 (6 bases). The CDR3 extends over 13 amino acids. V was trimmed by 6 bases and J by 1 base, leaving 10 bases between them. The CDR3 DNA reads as TGTGCCAGCAGAGCCACAGGGTCCTACGAGCAGTACTTC. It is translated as CASRATGSYEQYF.

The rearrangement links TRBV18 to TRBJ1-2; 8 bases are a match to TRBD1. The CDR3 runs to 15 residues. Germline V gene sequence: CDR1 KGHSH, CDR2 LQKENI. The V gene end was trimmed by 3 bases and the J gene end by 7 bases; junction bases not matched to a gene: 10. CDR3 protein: CASSPDQGAAVGYTF. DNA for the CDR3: TGTGCCAGCTCACCCGATCAGGGGGCGGCCGTTGGCTACACCTTC. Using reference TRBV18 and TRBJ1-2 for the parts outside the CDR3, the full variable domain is NAGVMQNPRHLVRRRGQEARLRCSPMKGHSHVYWYRQLPEEGLKFMVYLQKENIIDESGMPKERFSAEFPKEGPSILRIQQVVRGDSAAYFCASSPDQGAAVGYTFGSGTRLTVV.

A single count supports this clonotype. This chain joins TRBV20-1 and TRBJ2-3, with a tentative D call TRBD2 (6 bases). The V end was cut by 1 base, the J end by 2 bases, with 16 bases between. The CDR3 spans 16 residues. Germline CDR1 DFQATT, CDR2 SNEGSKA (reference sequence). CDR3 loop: CSARGGVGNPTDTQYF. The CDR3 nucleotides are TGCAGTGCTAGAGGGGGGGTAGGAAACCCCACAGATACGCAGTATTTT.

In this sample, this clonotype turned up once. DNA of the CDR3: TGTGCCAGCAGTTACTCGGACAGTTCCTATAATTCACCCCTCCACTTT. Its translation is CASSYSDSSYNSPLHF. The chain is built from TRBV6-6 and TRBJ1-6; D is perhaps TRBD1 (6 bases). This CDR3 spans 16 amino acids. Trimming removed 0 bases at V and 1 base at J, with 7 bases between. Germline lookup yields CDR1 MNHNY and CDR2 SVGAGI (reference sequence).

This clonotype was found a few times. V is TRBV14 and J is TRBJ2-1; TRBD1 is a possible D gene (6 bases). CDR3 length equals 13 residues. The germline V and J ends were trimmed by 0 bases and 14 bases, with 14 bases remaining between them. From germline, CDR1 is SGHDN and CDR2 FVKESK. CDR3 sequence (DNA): TGTGCCAGCAGCCAAGACCTACAGGGATCTAAGTTCTTC. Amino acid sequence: CASSQDLQGSKFF.

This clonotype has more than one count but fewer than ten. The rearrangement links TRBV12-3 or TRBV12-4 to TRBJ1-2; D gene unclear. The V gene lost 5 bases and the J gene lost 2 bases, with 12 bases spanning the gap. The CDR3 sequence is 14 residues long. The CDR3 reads CASSRHGENYGYTF. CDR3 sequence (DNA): TGTGCCAGCAGTAGACACGGGGAAAACTATGGCTACACCTTC.

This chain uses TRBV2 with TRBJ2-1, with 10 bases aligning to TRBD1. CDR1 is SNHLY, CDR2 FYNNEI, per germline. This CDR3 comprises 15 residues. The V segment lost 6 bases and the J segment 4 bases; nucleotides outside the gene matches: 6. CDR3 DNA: TGTGCCAGCAGCGAGGACAGGGGGGGTTACAATGAGCAGTTCTTC. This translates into CASSEDRGGYNEQFF.

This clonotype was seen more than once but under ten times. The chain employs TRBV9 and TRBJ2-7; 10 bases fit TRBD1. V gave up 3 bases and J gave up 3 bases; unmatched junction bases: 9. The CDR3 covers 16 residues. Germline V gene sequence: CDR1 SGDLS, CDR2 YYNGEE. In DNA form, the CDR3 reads TGTGCCAGCAGCGAGGGGGGGGACAGGGGCCTCTACGAGCAGTACTTC. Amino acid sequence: CASSEGGDRGLYEQYF.

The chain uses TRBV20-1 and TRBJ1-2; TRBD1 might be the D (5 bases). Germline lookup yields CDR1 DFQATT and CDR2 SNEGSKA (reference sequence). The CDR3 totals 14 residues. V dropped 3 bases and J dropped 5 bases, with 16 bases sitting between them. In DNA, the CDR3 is TGCAGTGCTAGTCCTCGTCAGGGAGAATATGGCTACACCTTC. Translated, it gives CSASPRQGEYGYTF.

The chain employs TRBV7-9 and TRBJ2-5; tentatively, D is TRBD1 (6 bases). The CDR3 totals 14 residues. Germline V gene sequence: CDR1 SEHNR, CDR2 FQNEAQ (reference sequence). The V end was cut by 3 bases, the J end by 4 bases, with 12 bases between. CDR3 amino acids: CASSLEGGIETQYF. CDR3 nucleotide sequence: TGTGCCAGCAGCTTGGAAGGGGGTATAGAGACCCAGTACTTC.

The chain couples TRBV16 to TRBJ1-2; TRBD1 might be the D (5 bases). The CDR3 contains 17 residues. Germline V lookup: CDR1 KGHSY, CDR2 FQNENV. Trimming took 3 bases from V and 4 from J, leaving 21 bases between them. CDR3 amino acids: CASSQESWQGASYGYTF. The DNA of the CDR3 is TGTGCCAGCAGCCAGGAGAGTTGGCAGGGCGCAAGCTATGGCTACACCTTC.

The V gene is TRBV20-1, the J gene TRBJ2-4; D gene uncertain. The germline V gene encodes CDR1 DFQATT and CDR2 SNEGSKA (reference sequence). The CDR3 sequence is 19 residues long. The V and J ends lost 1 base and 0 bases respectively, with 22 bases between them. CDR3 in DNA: TGCAGTGCTAGAGCAATGTTGGGTGGTGCAGGCTTAGCCAAAAACATTCAGTACTTC. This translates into CSARAMLGGAGLAKNIQYF.

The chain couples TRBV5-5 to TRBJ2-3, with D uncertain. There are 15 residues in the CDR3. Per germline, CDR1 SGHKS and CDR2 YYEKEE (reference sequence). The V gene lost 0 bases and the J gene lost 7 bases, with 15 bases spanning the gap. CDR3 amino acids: CASSLGLEPSNTQYF. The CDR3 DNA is TGTGCCAGCAGCTTGGGTTTGGAGCCCAGTAATACGCAGTATTTT.

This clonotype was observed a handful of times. Written as DNA, the CDR3 is TGTGCCACCAAAGGACTAGAAGATACGCAGTATTTT. It yields the protein CATKGLEDTQYF. The V and J genes are TRBV24-1 and TRBJ2-3, with 7 bases identical to TRBD2. CDR1 and CDR2 from the germline V gene are KGHDR and SFDVKD. This CDR3 contains 12 residues. V lost 8 bases to trimming and J lost 5 bases; unmatched junction nucleotides: 3.

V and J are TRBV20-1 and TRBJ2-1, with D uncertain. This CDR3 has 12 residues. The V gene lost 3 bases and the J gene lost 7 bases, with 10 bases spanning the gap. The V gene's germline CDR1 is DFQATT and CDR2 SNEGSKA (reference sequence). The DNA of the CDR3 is TGCAGTGCTAGGGTAGGCTTTAATGAGCAGTTCTTC. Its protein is CSARVGFNEQFF.

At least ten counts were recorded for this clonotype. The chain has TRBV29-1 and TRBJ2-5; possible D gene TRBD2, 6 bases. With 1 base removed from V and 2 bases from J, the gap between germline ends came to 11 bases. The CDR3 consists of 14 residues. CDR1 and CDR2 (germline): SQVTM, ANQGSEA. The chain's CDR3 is CSVEGPAGQETQYF. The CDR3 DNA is TGCAGCGTTGAAGGCCCAGCGGGTCAAGAGACCCAGTACTTC. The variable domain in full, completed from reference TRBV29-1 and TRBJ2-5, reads SAVISQKPSRDICQRGTSLTIQCQVDSQVTMMFWYRQQPGQSLTLIATANQGSEATYESGFVIDKFPISRPNLTFSTLTVSNMSPEDSSIYLCSVEGPAGQETQYFGPGTRLLVL.